This passage covers 26 T cell receptor beta chains from one sample sequenced in a study of spatial heterogeneity in lung cancer. The sample's time point: blood at routine non-recurrence follow-up after resection. Researchers sequenced whole RNA taken from tumor, nontumor lung or frozen PBMC without sorting. MiXCR, run by TCRdb on the 5' RACE reads, gives a single entry per CDR3 protein. The sample has about 120,000 distinct CDR3 sequences; more than 9% are singletons. This specimen consisted of PBMCs, obtained at follow-up. These TCRs come from a male donor with early-stage non-small cell lung cancer.

This clonotype was seen only a few times. The rearrangement uses TRBV28 and TRBJ2-2; D is uncertain. CDR3 length: 13 residues. The germline CDR1 and CDR2 sequences are MDHEN and SYDVKM. The germline V and J ends were trimmed by 2 bases and 6 bases, with 7 bases remaining between them. The CDR3 reads CASSLGDAGELFF. Written as DNA, the CDR3 is TGTGCCAGCAGTTTAGGGGATGCCGGGGAGCTGTTTTTT.

This clonotype came up a few times. CDR3 in DNA: TGCGCCAGCAGCTTGGGGACAGGGGGCCACGAGCAGTACTTC. Its protein is CASSLGTGGHEQYF. The gene calls are TRBV5-1 and TRBJ2-7; 11 nucleotides match TRBD1. The junction had 1 base not matched to a gene; V was cut back by 0 bases and J by 5 bases. The germline V gene has CDR1 SGHRS and CDR2 YFSETQ. The CDR3 is 14 residues long.

This clonotype was observed a handful of times. The chain recombines TRBV11-2 with TRBJ2-7; D may be TRBD2 (6 bases). Looked up from germline, CDR1 is SGHAT and CDR2 is FQNNGV. V lost 5 bases to trimming and J lost 3 bases, with 11 bases between them. This CDR3 region has 13 residues. The CDR3 protein is CASSPLDYYEQYF. The CDR3 coding sequence is TGTGCCAGCAGCCCGTTGGACTACTACGAGCAGTACTTC.

This clonotype has more than one count but fewer than ten. This chain uses TRBV4-3 with TRBJ1-2; 8 bases fit TRBD1. V dropped 7 bases and J dropped 2; count of bases not matched to a gene: 9. The CDR3 consists of 15 residues. Germline CDR1 reads LGHNA; CDR2 reads YSLEER. The CDR3 coding sequence is TGCGCCAGCAATTCCCTCCGGACAGGGAACTATGGCTACACCTTC. It is translated as CASNSLRTGNYGYTF.

V gene TRBV28 combines with J gene TRBJ2-3; 10 positions match TRBD1. Germline values: CDR1 MDHEN, CDR2 SYDVKM. The length of the CDR3 is 16 residues. V gave up 5 bases and J gave up 1 base; unmatched junction bases: 6. The CDR3 region has the DNA TGTGCCAGCAGTATCGCCGGGACAGGGGGCACAGATACGCAGTATTTT. Its protein is CASSIAGTGGTDTQYF.

The V call is TRBV4-2, the J call TRBJ2-5; 15 bases map to TRBD2. This CDR3 comprises 16 residues. V lost 4 bases, J lost 4 bases, and 4 bases stayed unmatched. CDR1 and CDR2 from the germline V gene are LGHNA and YNFKEQ. The DNA of the CDR3 is TGTGCCAGCAGCCCGGGACTAGCGGGGGGAGGAGAGACCCAGTACTTC. It specifies CASSPGLAGGGETQYF.

The J gene is TRBJ1-4, the V gene TRBV20-1, with 10 bases aligning to TRBD1. Germline loops: CDR1 DFQATT, CDR2 SNEGSKA (reference sequence). Trimming at V came to 3 bases and at J to 5 bases, leaving 3 bases not matched to a gene. The CDR3 has 14 residues. This CDR3 reads CSASPGQGNEKLFF. CDR3 in DNA: TGCAGTGCTAGCCCGGGACAGGGGAATGAAAAACTGTTTTTT.

This chain joins TRBV3-1 and TRBJ2-1; the D is unclear. The germline gives CDR1 LGHDT, CDR2 YNNKEL (reference sequence). This CDR3 has 13 residues. The germline V and J ends were trimmed by 10 bases and 0 bases, with 10 bases remaining between them. The chain's CDR3 is CATFSRSYNEQFF. The DNA of the CDR3 is TGTGCCACTTTTAGTCGCTCCTACAATGAGCAGTTCTTC.

This clonotype was recorded many times. The rearrangement links TRBV6-1 to TRBJ2-7, with 7 bases aligning to TRBD1. CDR3 size: 15 residues. V gave up 8 bases and J gave up 2 bases; unmatched junction bases: 12. The germline V gene encodes CDR1 MNHNS and CDR2 SASEGT. This CDR3 reads CASRRPTGTTYEQYF. CDR3 bases: TGTGCCAGCCGAAGGCCGACAGGGACGACCTACGAGCAGTACTTC.

V and J are TRBV5-1 and TRBJ2-1; maybe TRBD2 (5 bases). From germline, CDR1 is SGHRS and CDR2 YFSETQ. The CDR3 is made up of 12 amino acids. V lost 9 bases and J 8 bases, leaving 15 bases between the germline ends. The CDR3 nucleotides are TGCGCCACGAGGGTCAATTTCGATGAGCAGTTCTTC. Translated: CATRVNFDEQFF.

This clonotype has at least ten counts. The chain links TRBV5-1 to TRBJ2-7; 7 positions match TRBD1. This CDR3 is 13 amino acids long. Germline CDR1 and CDR2: SGHRS and YFSETQ. Trimming at V came to 1 base and at J to 7 bases, leaving 5 bases not matched to a gene. The CDR3 protein is CASSLTRQGEQYF. CDR3 sequence (DNA): TGCGCCAGCAGCTTGACCCGACAGGGAGAGCAGTACTTC. The complete variable domain, with remaining parts taken from reference TRBV5-1 and TRBJ2-7, reads KAGVTQTPRYLIKTRGQQVTLSCSPISGHRSVSWYQQTPGQGLQFLFEYFSETQRNKGNFPGRFSGRQFSNSRSEMNVSTLELGDSALYLCASSLTRQGEQYFGPGTRLTVT.

Many counts were recorded for this clonotype. V gene TRBV6-2 or TRBV6-3 combines with J gene TRBJ1-1, with D maybe TRBD1 (5 bases). CDR1 and CDR2 (germline): MNHEY, SVGEGT. V lost 8 bases to trimming and J lost 1 base, with 14 bases between them. This CDR3 contains 14 residues. The CDR3 is CASDRPGQNTEAFF. For the CDR3, the DNA is TGTGCCAGCGATCGTCCCGGACAGAACACTGAAGCTTTCTTT.

The genes are TRBV19 and TRBJ2-1; no clear D gene. The V end was cut by 5 bases, the J end by 2 bases, with 10 bases between. The CDR3 has 14 amino acids. Looked up from germline, CDR1 is LNHDA and CDR2 is SQIVND (reference sequence). This CDR3 reads CASSLEPPYNEQFF. CDR3 bases: TGTGCCAGTAGTTTGGAACCTCCCTACAATGAGCAGTTCTTC.

This clonotype was detected ten times or more. The V and J genes are TRBV5-1 and TRBJ2-3, with D unclear. CDR3 size: 14 residues. Trimming shortened V by 4 bases and J by 0 bases, and 9 bases separated the two germline ends. Germline CDR1 SGHRS, CDR2 YFSETQ. The CDR3 spells CASSPGPSTDTQYF. The CDR3 DNA sequence: TGCGCCAGCAGCCCTGGACCAAGCACAGATACGCAGTATTTT.

This clonotype has a handful of counts. The chain combines TRBV5-1 with TRBJ1-2, with a tentative D call TRBD1 (5 bases). The CDR3 spans 14 residues. Between the trimmed V and J ends, which lost 0 bases and 2 bases, there was a span of 8 bases. From germline, CDR1 is SGHRS and CDR2 YFSETQ. For the CDR3, the DNA is TGCGCCAGCAGCTTGGACAGGAGCAACTATGGCTACACCTTC. Its translation is CASSLDRSNYGYTF. Supplemented by reference TRBV5-1 and TRBJ1-2, the full variable domain reads KAGVTQTPRYLIKTRGQQVTLSCSPISGHRSVSWYQQTPGQGLQFLFEYFSETQRNKGNFPGRFSGRQFSNSRSEMNVSTLELGDSALYLCASSLDRSNYGYTFGSGTRLTVV.

In its sample, this clonotype was seen many times. The chain recombines TRBV4-3 with TRBJ1-5; unclear D gene. The germline V gene has CDR1 LGHNA and CDR2 YSLEER. CDR3 length: 15 amino acids. Trimming shortened V by 0 bases and J by 7 bases, and 13 bases separated the two germline ends. This CDR3 reads CASSQDVDLRQPQHF. The CDR3 coding sequence is TGCGCCAGCAGCCAAGATGTAGACCTGCGGCAGCCCCAGCATTTT.

The chain couples TRBV10-3 to TRBJ1-2, with D uncertain. Germline loops: CDR1 ENHRY, CDR2 SYGVKD. This CDR3 is built from 14 residues. The V end lost 6 bases, the J end lost 6 bases, and 17 bases lay between the germline ends. The CDR3 loop is CAIRAGVEVDGYTF. CDR3 DNA sequence: TGTGCCATCAGGGCCGGGGTAGAGGTGGATGGCTACACCTTC.

As for this clonotype: A read error may account for a junction end that differs from germline. The genes are TRBV7-7 and TRBJ2-5, with 9 bases fitting TRBD2. From germline, CDR1 is SSHAT and CDR2 FNYEAQ (reference sequence). The CDR3 has 13 amino acids. The CDR3 DNA reads as TGTGCTAGCAGCCTGGACGGGACTAGCTCCTTTGTCTTC. This gives the protein CASSLDGTSSFVF.

The chain is built from TRBV27 and TRBJ1-6, with D possibly matching TRBD1 (5 bases). The CDR3 spans 15 residues. CDR1 is MNHEY, CDR2 SMNVEV, per germline (reference sequence). V dropped 0 bases and J dropped 14 bases, with 17 bases sitting between them. The CDR3 DNA reads TGTGCCAGCAGTTTATCGGAGACAGCTATTCGGACCCTCCACTTT. This translates into CASSLSETAIRTLHF.

The genes are TRBV5-1 and TRBJ2-3, with TRBD2 identical over 8 bases. The CDR3 consists of 14 residues. CDR1 and CDR2 (germline): SGHRS, YFSETQ. V lost 8 bases to trimming and J lost 2 bases; unmatched junction nucleotides: 7. The CDR3 DNA follows: TGCGCCAGTCGGACTAGCCCACTCACAGATACGCAGTATTTT. This codes for CASRTSPLTDTQYF.

This chain links TRBV5-4 with TRBJ2-7, with 7 bases aligning to TRBD1. CDR3 size: 13 residues. From germline, CDR1 is SGHNT and CDR2 YYREEE (reference sequence). The trim removed 2 bases at V and 7 bases at J, leaving 6 bases unmatched. CDR3 in DNA: TGTGCCAGCAGCTTCGCAGGGGGAATAGAGCAGTACTTC. This translates into CASSFAGGIEQYF.

The V gene is TRBV10-3, the J gene TRBJ1-2; D is uncertain. This CDR3 comprises 13 residues. The V gene's germline CDR1 is ENHRY and CDR2 SYGVKD. The ends were cut back, 9 bases at V and 3 bases at J, with 14 bases in the middle. CDR3: CAMSPGAYYGYTF. CDR3 nucleotide sequence: TGTGCCATGAGTCCCGGAGCTTACTATGGCTACACCTTC.

The chain employs TRBV5-6 and TRBJ1-1; D perhaps matches TRBD1 (6 bases). Trimming took 3 bases from V and 5 from J, leaving 14 bases between them. CDR1 is SGHDT, CDR2 YYEEEE, per germline. The CDR3 has 14 residues. CDR3 DNA: TGTGCCAGCAGCTATTCGGATAGGGGGACTGAAGCTTTCTTT. Translation: CASSYSDRGTEAFF.

In this sample, this clonotype turned up a few times. The rearrangement links TRBV29-1 to TRBJ1-1; D remains ambiguous. Germline CDR1 reads SQVTM; CDR2 reads ANQGSEA. The CDR3 is 15 amino acids. The ends were cut back, 5 bases at V and 1 base at J, with 17 bases in the middle. In DNA form, the CDR3 reads TGCAGCGTTTTCCCTTTTTCGGGCGCGAACACTGAAGCTTTCTTT. This sequence encodes CSVFPFSGANTEAFF.

Details on this clonotype: Because it lacks the conserved phenylalanine or tryptophan at the end, this CDR3 is likely a read error. The CDR3 loop reads CASSTGQGDYGYTY. The CDR3 bases are TGTGCCAGCAGCACCGGACAGGGTGACTATGGCTACACCTAC. V and J are TRBV5-4 and TRBJ1-2; the match to TRBD1 covers 8 bases. After removal of 4 bases from V and 3 bases from J, the junction contained 5 bases not matched to a gene. The length of the CDR3 is 14 residues. Germline CDR1 SGHNT, CDR2 YYREEE (reference sequence).

This clonotype occurred a few times. The chain uses TRBV10-2 and TRBJ1-4; unclear D gene. The CDR3 has 13 residues. Trimming took 5 bases from V and 7 from J, leaving 11 bases between them. CDR1 WSHSY and CDR2 SAAADI come from the germline V gene. CDR3 protein: CASSLREAEKLFF. CDR3 bases: TGCGCCAGCAGTTTGAGGGAGGCTGAAAAACTGTTTTTT.